This T cell receptor beta chain was sequenced in a study of T cells in Graves' hyperthyroidism and ophthalmopathy. Authors of the study amplified TCR beta CDR3 regions from RNA transcripts. An initial round of RT-PCR targeting the TCR CDR3 relied on the HTBI primer set. In TCRdb, the multiplex PCR reads were re-called with MiXCR into one record per CDR3 protein. This sample has approximately 430,000 distinct CDR3 sequences, with around 16% found just once. Germline V gene lookup returns CDR1 MDHEN and CDR2 SYDVKM. This CDR3 is built from 14 residues. With V trimmed by 6 bases and J by 1 base, 1 base remained unmatched. Each patient was aged 18 to 65 and had newly diagnosed hyperthyroidism of under 2 months' duration.

The chain employs TRBV28 and TRBJ2-2; 8 bases fit TRBD2. The material sequenced was blood. This sequence originates from a woman aged 18-29 years with Graves' hyperthyroidism. This CDR3 reads CASSTSGNTGELFF. In DNA form, the CDR3 reads TGTGCCAGCAGCACTAGCGGGAACACCGGGGAGCTGTTTTTT. The full variable domain, completed using reference TRBV28 and TRBJ2-2, is DVKVTQSSRYLVKRTGEKVFLECVQDMDHENMFWYRQDPGLGLRLIYFSYDVKMKEKGDIPEGYSVSREKKERFSLILESASTNQTSMYLCASSTSGNTGELFFGEGSRLTVL.